One sample yielded the 3 T cell receptor beta chains listed below, sequenced in a study of shared clonotypes between healthy human individuals. The protocol was immunoSEQ multiplex PCR, while the TCRdb copy is restricted to in-frame clones and leaves out a portion. The repertoire holds some 1,100,000 clones, with around three quarters as singletons. The sequenced sample consisted of memory CD4+ T cells from PBMCs. Subset reported: CD45RA-negative fraction. Receptors originate from a man younger than 30 in good health. Some clones in this sample may be carry-over from other donors' samples.

The CDR3 here is CASSRDGGDEKLFF. The CDR3 DNA follows: TGTGCCAGCAGCAGGGACGGAGGGGATGAAAAACTGTTTTTT. The genes are TRBV7-9 and TRBJ1-4, with D possibly being TRBD1 (5 bases). The CDR3 loop spans 14 amino acids. Trimming shortened V by 5 bases and J by 6 bases, and 13 bases separated the two germline ends. CDR1 and CDR2 (germline): SEHNR, FQNEAQ (reference sequence).

This clone was counted only a few times. V usage is TRBV9 and J usage is TRBJ2-3, with D unclear. Germline lookup yields CDR1 SGDLS and CDR2 YYNGEE. Trimming removed 4 bases at V and 3 bases at J, with 9 bases between. CDR3 length equals 13 residues. In nucleotides, the CDR3 is TGTGCCAGCAGCCCTCTCCAGACAGATACGCAGTATTTT. Its protein product is CASSPLQTDTQYF.

This sequence joins TRBV28 and TRBJ1-2; no reliable D call. Trimming stripped 11 bases from V and 5 bases from J, with 18 bases between. CDR1 MDHEN and CDR2 SYDVKM come from the germline V gene. The CDR3 extends over 13 amino acids. The CDR3: CAASPGMLYGYTF. CDR3 in DNA: TGTGCCGCTAGCCCAGGAATGCTATATGGCTACACCTTC.